The next 3 T cell receptor beta chains were all read from a single sample in a study of T cells in localized non-small cell lung cancer. Clones were sequenced by immunoSEQ multiplex PCR, and TCRdb holds only the in-frame ones, with some missing. The data hold about 52,000 clones, with around 87% observed a single time. Sequencing was performed on PBMCs, taken before any cancer treatment. The receptor set was obtained from a female donor with stage II lung adenocarcinoma.

V gene TRBV6-1 combines with J gene TRBJ2-5; 12 bases align to TRBD2. The V gene end was trimmed by 4 bases and the J gene end by 0 bases; junction bases not matched to a gene: 0. This CDR3 is built from 15 residues. Germline loops: CDR1 MNHNS, CDR2 SASEGT. The CDR3 loop is CASSGLAGDQETQYF. The CDR3 DNA sequence: TGTGCCAGCAGTGGACTAGCGGGGGACCAAGAGACCCAGTACTTC.

The rearrangement uses TRBV6-5 and TRBJ2-7, with D tentatively TRBD1 or TRBD2 (6 bases each). The CDR3 runs 13 residues. From germline, CDR1 is MNHEY and CDR2 SVGAGI. With 5 bases removed from V and 7 bases from J, the gap between germline ends came to 15 bases. Written as DNA, the CDR3 is TGTGCCAGCAGTGAAGGGGGGTCTCGGGAGCAGTACTTC. Translating gives CASSEGGSREQYF.

This clone appeared a few times. The chain is built from TRBV5-4 and TRBJ2-7; 9 nucleotides align to TRBD1. The germline V gene has CDR1 SGHNT and CDR2 YYREEE (reference sequence). This CDR3 is 15 amino acids long. The ends lost 5 bases at V and 4 bases at J; junction bases unmatched: 10. CDR3 nucleotides: TGTGCCAGCAGTCCACCGGGACAGGGAGGTTACGAGCAGTACTTC. This codes for CASSPPGQGGYEQYF.